This passage covers 7 T cell receptor beta chains from one sample sequenced in a study of blood T cell repertoires in COVID-19. The table came from immunoSEQ multiplex PCR; TCRdb's copy has only in-frame clones and leaves some out. The sample consists of 470,000 or so clones, approximately 83% of them appearing once. Sequenced: peripheral blood. The receptors derive from a human donor in a cohort sampled during active COVID-19.

Here the CDR3 reads CASSAPGGKHNEQFF. The CDR3 region has the DNA TGTGCCAGCAGTGCGCCGGGAGGGAAACACAATGAGCAGTTCTTC. The chain carries TRBV28 and TRBJ2-1, with TRBD2 identical over 8 bases. V lost 5 bases, J lost 5 bases, and 8 bases stayed unmatched. CDR3 length equals 15 residues. Germline V CDR1 and CDR2: MDHEN, SYDVKM.

The chain uses TRBV12-5 and TRBJ1-5; TRBD1 might be the D (6 bases). The CDR3 has 16 amino acids. Trimming took 6 bases from V and 2 from J, leaving 17 bases between them. Germline V gene sequence: CDR1 LGHNT, CDR2 FRNRAP. Here the CDR3 reads CASGWGGDKGNQPQHF. Written as DNA, the CDR3 is TGTGCTAGTGGCTGGGGGGGGGACAAGGGCAATCAGCCCCAGCATTTT.

The CDR3 is CASSSDRGHDYEQYF. As DNA, the CDR3 is TGTGCCAGCAGCAGCGACAGGGGGCACGACTACGAGCAGTACTTC. V usage is TRBV21-1 and J usage is TRBJ2-7; TRBD1 is the table's D call and was not checked against the DNA. TRBV21-1 is a pseudogene locus. The CDR3 consists of 15 residues.

This clone appeared a few times. V gene TRBV2 combines with J gene TRBJ2-4, with D perhaps matching TRBD1 (6 bases). CDR1 and CDR2 from the germline V gene are SNHLY and FYNNEI. V gave up 3 bases and J gave up 0 bases, with 12 bases separating them. The CDR3 is made up of 16 amino acids. CDR3 sequence reads: CASSDADSLAKNIQYF. The CDR3 DNA sequence: TGTGCCAGCAGTGACGCGGACAGTCTAGCCAAAAACATTCAGTACTTC. The variable domain in full, with the rest retrieved from reference TRBV2 and TRBJ2-4, is EPEVTQTPSHQVTQMGQEVILRCVPISNHLYFYWYRQILGQKVEFLVSFYNNEISEKSEIFDDQFSVERPDGSNFTLKIRSTKLEDSAMYFCASSDADSLAKNIQYFGAGTRLSVL.

This sequence joins TRBV27 and TRBJ1-2; possible D gene TRBD1, 6 bases. The CDR3 is 14 residues long. Per germline, CDR1 MNHEY and CDR2 SMNVEV (reference sequence). Trimming cost V 3 bases and J 5 bases, with 13 bases left between them. This CDR3 is CASSLSRGYYGYTF. The CDR3 nucleotides read TGTGCCAGCAGTTTGTCCAGGGGTTATTATGGCTACACCTTC.

This clone was picked up one time. The chain uses TRBV19 and TRBJ2-5, with 7 bases that match TRBD1. The CDR3 contains 11 residues. From germline, CDR1 is LNHDA and CDR2 SQIVND (reference sequence). The ends lost 1 base at V and 12 bases at J; junction bases unmatched: 2. CDR3 coding DNA: TGTGCCAGTAGTATAGGAGACAGGGAGTACTTC. It specifies CASSIGDREYF.

This rearrangement joins TRBV5-1 to TRBJ2-7, with 7 bases lining up with TRBD2. The ends lost 4 bases at V and 0 bases at J; junction bases unmatched: 7. The CDR3 loop spans 15 amino acids. Germline V gives CDR1 SGHRS, CDR2 YFSETQ. CDR3 coding DNA: TGCGCCAGCAGCCCTCCGGGAGGCCGCTCCTACGAGCAGTACTTC. It translates to CASSPPGGRSYEQYF.